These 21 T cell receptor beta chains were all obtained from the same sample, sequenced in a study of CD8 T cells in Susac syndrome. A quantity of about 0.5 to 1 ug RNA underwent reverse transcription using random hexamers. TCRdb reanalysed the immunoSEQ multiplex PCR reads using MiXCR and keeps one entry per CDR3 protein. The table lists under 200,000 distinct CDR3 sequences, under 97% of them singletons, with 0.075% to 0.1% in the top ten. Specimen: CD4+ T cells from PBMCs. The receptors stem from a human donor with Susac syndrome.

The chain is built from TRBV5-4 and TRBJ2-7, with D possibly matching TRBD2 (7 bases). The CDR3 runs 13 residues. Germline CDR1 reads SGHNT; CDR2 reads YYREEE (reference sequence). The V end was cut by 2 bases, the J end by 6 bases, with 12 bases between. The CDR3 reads CASSFRRGPEQYF. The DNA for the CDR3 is TGTGCCAGCAGCTTTCGGCGGGGGCCCGAGCAGTACTTC.

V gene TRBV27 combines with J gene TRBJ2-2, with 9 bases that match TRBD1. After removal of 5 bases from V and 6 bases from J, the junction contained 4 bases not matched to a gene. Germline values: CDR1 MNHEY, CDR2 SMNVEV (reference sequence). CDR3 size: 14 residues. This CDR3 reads CASSQQGASGELFF. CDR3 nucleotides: TGTGCCAGCAGTCAACAGGGGGCATCCGGGGAGCTGTTTTTT.

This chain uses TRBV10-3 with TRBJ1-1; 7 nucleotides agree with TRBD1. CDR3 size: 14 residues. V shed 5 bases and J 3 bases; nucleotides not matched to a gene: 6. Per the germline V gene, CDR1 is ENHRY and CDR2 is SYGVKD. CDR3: CAISSIRGDTEAFF. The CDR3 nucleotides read TGTGCCATCAGTTCCATCAGGGGGGACACTGAAGCTTTCTTT.

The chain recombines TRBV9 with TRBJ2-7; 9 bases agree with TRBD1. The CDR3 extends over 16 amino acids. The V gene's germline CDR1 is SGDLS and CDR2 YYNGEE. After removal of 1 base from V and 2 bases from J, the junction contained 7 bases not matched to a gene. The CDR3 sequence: CASSVYTGGEPYEQYF. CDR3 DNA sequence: TGTGCCAGCAGCGTATACACAGGGGGCGAACCCTACGAGCAGTACTTC.

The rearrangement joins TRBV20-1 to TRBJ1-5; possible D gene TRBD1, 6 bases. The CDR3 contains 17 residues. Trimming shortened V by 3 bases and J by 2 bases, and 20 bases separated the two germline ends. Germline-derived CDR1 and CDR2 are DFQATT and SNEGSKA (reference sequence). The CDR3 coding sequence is TGCAGTGCTAGTGGGGTTTTCCCCGGGGGGCGCAATCAGCCCCAGCATTTT. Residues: CSASGVFPGGRNQPQHF.

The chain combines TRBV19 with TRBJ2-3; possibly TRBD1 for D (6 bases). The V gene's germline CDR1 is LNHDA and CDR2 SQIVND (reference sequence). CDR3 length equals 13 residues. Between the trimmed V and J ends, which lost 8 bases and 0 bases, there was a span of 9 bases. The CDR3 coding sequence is TGTGCCAGTCGACAGGTTAGCACAGATACGCAGTATTTT. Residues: CASRQVSTDTQYF.

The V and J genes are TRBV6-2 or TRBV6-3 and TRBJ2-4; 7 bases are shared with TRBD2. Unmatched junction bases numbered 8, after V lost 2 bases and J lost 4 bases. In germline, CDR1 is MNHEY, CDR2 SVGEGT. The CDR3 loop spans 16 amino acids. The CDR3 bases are TGTGCCAGCAGTTACCTGGCGAGCGGGGAGAAAAACATTCAGTACTTC. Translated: CASSYLASGEKNIQYF.

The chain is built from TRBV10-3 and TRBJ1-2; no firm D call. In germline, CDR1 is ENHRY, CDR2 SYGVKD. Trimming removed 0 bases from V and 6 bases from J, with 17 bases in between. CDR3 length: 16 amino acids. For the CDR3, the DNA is TGTGCCATCAGTGAGTCGATCGTGGGAGTTGCGGATGGCTACACCTTC. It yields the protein CAISESIVGVADGYTF.

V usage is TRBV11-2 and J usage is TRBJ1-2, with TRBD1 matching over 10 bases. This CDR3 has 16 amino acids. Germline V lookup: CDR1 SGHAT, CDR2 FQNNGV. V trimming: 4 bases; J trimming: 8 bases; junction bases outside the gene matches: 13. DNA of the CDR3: TGTGCCAGCAGCTCTCCGGGACAGGGGATTCCAGGAGGCTACACCTTC. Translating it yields CASSSPGQGIPGGYTF.

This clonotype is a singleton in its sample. The CDR3 reads CSRTSGATDTQYF. The CDR3 nucleotides are TGCAGCAGGACTAGCGGGGCGACAGATACGCAGTATTTT. The V and J genes are TRBV29-1 and TRBJ2-3; the match to TRBD2 covers 12 bases. The germline CDR1 and CDR2 sequences are SQVTM and ANQGSEA. Trimming removed 8 bases from V and 3 bases from J; junction bases left unmatched: 3. The CDR3 sequence is 13 residues long.

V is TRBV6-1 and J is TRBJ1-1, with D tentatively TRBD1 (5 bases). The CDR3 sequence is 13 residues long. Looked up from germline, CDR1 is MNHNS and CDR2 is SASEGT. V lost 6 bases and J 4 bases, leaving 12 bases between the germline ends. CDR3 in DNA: TGTGCCAGCAGGCCCCCCGGGGGCACTGAAGCTTTCTTT. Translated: CASRPPGGTEAFF.

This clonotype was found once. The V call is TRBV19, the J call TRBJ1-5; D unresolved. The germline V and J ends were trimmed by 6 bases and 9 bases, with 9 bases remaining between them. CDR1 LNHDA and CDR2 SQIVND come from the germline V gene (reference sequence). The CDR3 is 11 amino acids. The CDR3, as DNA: TGTGCCAGTAGCCACCCTGGGCCCCAGCATTTT. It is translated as CASSHPGPQHF. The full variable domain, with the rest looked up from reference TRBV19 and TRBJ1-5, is DGGITQSPKYLFRKEGQNVTLSCEQNLNHDAMYWYRQDPGQGLRLIYYSQIVNDFQKGDIAEGYSVSREKKESFPLTVTSAQKNPTAFYLCASSHPGPQHFGDGTRLSIL.

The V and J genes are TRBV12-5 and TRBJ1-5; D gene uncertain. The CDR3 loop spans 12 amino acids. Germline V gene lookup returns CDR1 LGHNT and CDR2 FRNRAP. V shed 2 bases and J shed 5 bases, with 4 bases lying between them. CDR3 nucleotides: TGTGCTAGTGGTTTGACAGATCAGCCCCAGCATTTT. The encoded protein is CASGLTDQPQHF.

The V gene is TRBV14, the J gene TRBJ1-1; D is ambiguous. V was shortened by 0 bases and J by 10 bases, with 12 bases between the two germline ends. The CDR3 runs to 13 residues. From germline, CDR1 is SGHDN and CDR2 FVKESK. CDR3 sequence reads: CASSQDPWLGAFF. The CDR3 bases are TGTGCCAGCAGCCAAGATCCTTGGCTTGGAGCTTTCTTT.

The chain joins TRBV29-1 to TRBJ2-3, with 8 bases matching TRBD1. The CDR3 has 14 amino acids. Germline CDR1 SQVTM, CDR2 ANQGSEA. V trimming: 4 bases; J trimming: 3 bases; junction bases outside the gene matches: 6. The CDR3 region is CSVGQGAATDTQYF. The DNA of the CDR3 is TGCAGCGTTGGGCAGGGGGCGGCGACAGATACGCAGTATTTT.

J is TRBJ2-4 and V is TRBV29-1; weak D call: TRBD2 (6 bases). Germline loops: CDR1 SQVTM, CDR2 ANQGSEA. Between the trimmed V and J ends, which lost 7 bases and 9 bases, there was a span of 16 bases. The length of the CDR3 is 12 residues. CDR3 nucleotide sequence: TGCAGCGCCGGACGGGACGGGGGCATTCAGTACTTC. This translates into CSAGRDGGIQYF.

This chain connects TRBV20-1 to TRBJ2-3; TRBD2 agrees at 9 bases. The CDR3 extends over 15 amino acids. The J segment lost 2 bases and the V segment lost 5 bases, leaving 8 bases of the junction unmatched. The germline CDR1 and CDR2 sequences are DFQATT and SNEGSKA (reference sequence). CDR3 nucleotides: TGCAGTGCTCCTTTAGCGGGGGTGGTCACAGATACGCAGTATTTT. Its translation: CSAPLAGVVTDTQYF.

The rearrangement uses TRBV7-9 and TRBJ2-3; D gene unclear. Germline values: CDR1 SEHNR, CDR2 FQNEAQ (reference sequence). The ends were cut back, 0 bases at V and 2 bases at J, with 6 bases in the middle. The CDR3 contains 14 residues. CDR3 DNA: TGTGCCAGCAGCTTAGCGTCACCCACAGATACGCAGTATTTT. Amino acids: CASSLASPTDTQYF.

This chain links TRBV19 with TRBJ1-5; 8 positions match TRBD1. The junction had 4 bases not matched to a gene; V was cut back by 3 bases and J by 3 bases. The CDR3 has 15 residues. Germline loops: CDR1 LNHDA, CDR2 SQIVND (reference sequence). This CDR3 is CASSMGQAHNQPQHF. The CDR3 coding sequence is TGTGCCAGTAGTATGGGACAGGCGCACAATCAGCCCCAGCATTTT.

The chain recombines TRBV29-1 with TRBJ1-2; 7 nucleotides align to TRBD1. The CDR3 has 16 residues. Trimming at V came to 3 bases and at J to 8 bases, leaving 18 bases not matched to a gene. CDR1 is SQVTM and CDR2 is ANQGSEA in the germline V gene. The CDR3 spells CSVDLRVQEGGDGYTF. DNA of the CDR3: TGCAGCGTTGATCTAAGGGTTCAGGAAGGGGGCGACGGCTACACCTTC.

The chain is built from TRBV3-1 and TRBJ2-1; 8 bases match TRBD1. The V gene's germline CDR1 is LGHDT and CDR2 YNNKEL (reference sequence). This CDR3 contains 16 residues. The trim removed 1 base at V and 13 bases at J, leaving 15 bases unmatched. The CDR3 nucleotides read TGTGCCAGCAGCCAAGTCGCAGTACTGGACAGGGTCACTCAGTTCTTC. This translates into CASSQVAVLDRVTQFF.